The rows below give T cell receptor beta chains drawn from one sample of a study of T cells in Graves' hyperthyroidism and ophthalmopathy. TCRdb reanalysed the multiplex PCR reads using MiXCR and keeps one entry per CDR3 protein. The data contain 500,000 or so distinct CDR3 sequences, about 16% of them singletons. Sequencing was done on a sample of blood. The receptors were sampled from a woman aged 25 to 39 with Graves' ophthalmopathy. Both conserved end residues are part of each CDR3. The D gene is left open where the match is weak. Only some rows state a clone size, as once, few, many or a class for expanded clones.

V: TRBV10-3; D: -; J: TRBJ2-5; size: once; CDR3: CAISESQGLQETQYF; DNA: TGTGCCATCAGTGAGTCACAGGGACTACAAGAGACCCAGTACTTC
V: TRBV19; D: -; J: TRBJ2-5; size: -; CDR3: CASNLTQGTQYF; DNA: TGTGCCAGTAATCTGACCCAAGGGACCCAGTACTTC
V: TRBV28; D: -; J: TRBJ2-6; size: many; CDR3: CASSSGVIGANVLTF; DNA: TGTGCCAGCAGTTCCGGGGTGATTGGGGCCAACGTCCTGACTTTC
V: TRBV29-1; D: TRBD1; J: TRBJ1-2; size: -; CDR3: CSVRQGSNYGYTF; DNA: TGCAGCGTGCGACAGGGGTCTAACTATGGCTACACCTTC
V: TRBV28; D: -; J: TRBJ1-1; size: many; CDR3: CASSLKRDTEAFF; DNA: TGTGCCAGCAGTTTAAAGAGGGACACTGAAGCTTTCTTT
V: TRBV28; D: -; J: TRBJ2-7; size: many; CDR3: CASKEGVGEQYF; DNA: TGTGCCAGCAAAGAGGGAGTGGGCGAGCAGTACTTC
V: TRBV7-2; D: -; J: TRBJ2-1; size: many; CDR3: CASSLDPQPHNEQFF; DNA: TGTGCCAGCAGCTTAGATCCCCAGCCCCACAATGAGCAGTTCTTC
V: TRBV7-3; D: TRBD2; J: TRBJ2-1; size: -; CDR3: CASSLGGTGLAGGRRNEQFF; DNA: TGTGCCAGCAGCTTAGGGGGGACGGGACTAGCGGGAGGGCGAAGGAATGAGCAGTTCTTC
V: TRBV20-1; D: TRBD1; J: TRBJ1-1; size: many; CDR3: CSASAPGGNTEAFF; DNA: TGCAGTGCTAGCGCCCCAGGGGGGAACACTGAAGCTTTCTTT
V: TRBV4-3; D: -; J: TRBJ1-3; size: -; CDR3: CTSSQENQGGNTIYF; DNA: TGCACCAGCAGCCAGGAGAACCAGGGGGGAAACACCATATATTTT
V: TRBV27; D: TRBD1; J: TRBJ2-7; size: -; CDR3: CASSTGTGFYEQYF; DNA: TGTGCCAGCTCCACCGGGACAGGGTTCTACGAGCAGTACTTC
V: TRBV29-1; D: TRBD1; J: TRBJ2-2; size: -; CDR3: CSAGTATNTGELFF; DNA: TGCAGCGCGGGGACAGCTACGAACACCGGGGAGCTGTTTTTT
V: TRBV6-1; D: -; J: TRBJ1-2; size: -; CDR3: CASTSGVLNPGYTF; DNA: TGTGCCAGCACCTCAGGGGTACTGAATCCGGGCTACACCTTC
V: TRBV9; D: -; J: TRBJ1-6; size: -; CDR3: CASSEEIGSLHF; DNA: TGTGCCAGCAGCGAGGAAATAGGGTCCCTCCACTTT
V: TRBV5-1; D: TRBD2; J: TRBJ2-2; size: many; CDR3: CASSLTSGSSGELFF; DNA: TGCGCCAGCAGCTTAACTAGCGGGAGTTCCGGGGAGCTGTTTTTT
V: TRBV3-1; D: TRBD2; J: TRBJ2-1; size: -; CDR3: CASSQVGTTGEQFF; DNA: TGTGCCAGCAGCCAAGTCGGGACTACTGGTGAGCAGTTCTTC
V: TRBV28; D: -; J: TRBJ2-7; size: many; CDR3: CASSPLERGNEQYF; DNA: TGTGCCAGCAGCCCGTTGGAAAGGGGGAACGAGCAGTACTTC
V: TRBV10-3; D: -; J: TRBJ2-1; size: many; CDR3: CAISDTGASNEQFF; DNA: TGTGCCATCAGTGACACGGGAGCGTCCAATGAGCAGTTCTTC
V: TRBV5-6; D: -; J: TRBJ2-7; size: few; CDR3: CASSSDLGSYEQYF; DNA: TGTGCCAGCAGCTCCGACCTGGGGTCCTACGAGCAGTACTTC
V: TRBV20-1; D: TRBD1; J: TRBJ2-5; size: many; CDR3: CSARPGQGSGQETQYF; DNA: TGCAGTGCTAGACCGGGACAGGGCTCAGGACAAGAGACCCAGTACTTC
V: TRBV12-3/TRBV12-4; D: -; J: TRBJ2-2; size: -; CDR3: CASTLRGEGGELFF; DNA: TGTGCCAGCACCTTAAGGGGGGAGGGCGGGGAGCTGTTTTTT
V: TRBV5-6; D: -; J: TRBJ2-7; size: few; CDR3: CASSFGQSNEQYF; DNA: TGTGCCAGCAGCTTCGGACAGAGTAACGAGCAGTACTTC
V: TRBV7-8; D: -; J: TRBJ2-5; size: many; CDR3: CAGSRKSPGGETQYF; DNA: TGTGCCGGCAGCCGCAAGAGTCCAGGCGGAGAGACCCAGTACTTC
V: TRBV25-1; D: -; J: TRBJ2-3; size: few; CDR3: CASEGLQDTQYF; DNA: TGTGCCAGTGAGGGTTTGCAAGATACGCAGTATTTT
V: TRBV7-9; D: -; J: TRBJ2-4; size: -; CDR3: CASSGEVQYF; DNA: TGTGCCAGCTCGGGGGAAGTTCAGTACTTC
V: TRBV5-4; D: -; J: TRBJ2-1; size: few; CDR3: CASSSWTDYNEQFF; DNA: TGTGCCAGCAGCTCATGGACAGACTACAATGAGCAGTTCTTC
V: TRBV19; D: -; J: TRBJ1-1; size: -; CDR3: CAVVSANTEAFF; DNA: TGTGCCGTTGTGTCCGCGAACACTGAAGCTTTCTTT
V: TRBV7-2; D: TRBD2; J: TRBJ2-1; size: many; CDR3: CASSLASGGSYNEQFF; DNA: TGTGCCAGCAGCTTGGCTAGCGGAGGTTCCTACAATGAGCAGTTCTTC
V: TRBV15; D: TRBD2; J: TRBJ2-3; size: few; CDR3: CATGREGQGLTDTQYF; DNA: TGTGCCACCGGTCGGGAGGGCCAAGGTCTTACAGATACGCAGTATTTT
V: TRBV5-1; D: -; J: TRBJ2-7; size: -; CDR3: CASSLQGAGVDEQYF; DNA: TGCGCCAGCAGTTTACAGGGTGCGGGAGTCGACGAGCAGTACTTC
V: TRBV2; D: -; J: TRBJ2-3; size: many; CDR3: CASNRAGVTDTQYF; DNA: TGTGCCAGCAACCGGGCAGGGGTCACAGATACGCAGTATTTT
V: TRBV9; D: -; J: TRBJ1-5; size: -; CDR3: CASSSYGGSNQPQHF; DNA: TGTGCCAGCAGCTCTTACGGGGGGAGCAATCAGCCCCAGCATTTT
V: TRBV14; D: -; J: TRBJ2-7; size: few; CDR3: CASSHRGTKAYEQYF; DNA: TGTGCCAGCAGCCATCGGGGGACGAAAGCCTACGAGCAGTACTTC
V: TRBV12-3/TRBV12-4; D: TRBD1; J: TRBJ1-1; size: many; CDR3: CASRRQGLNTEAFF; DNA: TGTGCCAGTAGAAGACAGGGTTTGAACACTGAAGCTTTCTTT
V: TRBV4-3; D: -; J: TRBJ2-3; size: -; CDR3: CASSQEARDTQYF; DNA: TGCGCCAGCAGCCAGGAGGCTAGGGATACGCAGTATTTT
V: TRBV29-1; D: -; J: TRBJ2-1; size: -; CDR3: CSVEHEQFF; DNA: TGCAGCGTTGAGCACGAGCAGTTCTTC